The clone carrying this TCR beta chain was seen repeatedly, ten times or more. The target antigen is unknown. The CDR3 consists of 14 residues. Germline V gives CDR1 SNHLY, CDR2 FYNNEI. V lost 5 bases to trimming and J lost 10 bases; unmatched junction nucleotides: 9. TCR cDNA was made by 5'RACE template switching, adding a universal primer site and UMIs. TCRdb re-called the 5' RACE reads through MiXCR, storing one row per CDR3 protein. The sample shows 300,000 to 400,000 distinct CDR3 sequences, about 6% of them seen only once. The source of the sample is a study of T cells after yellow fever vaccination. General study points: Of the clonotypes, a small share occurred in both CD4 and CD8 compartments.

The specimen comprised PBMCs, sampled 5 days after the yellow fever booster vaccination. The clonotype was recovered from a man under 40 who received the YFV17D yellow fever vaccine. The V call is TRBV2, the J call TRBJ2-4; TRBD1 aligns across 9 bases. The CDR3 DNA sequence: TGTGCCAGCAGTTCCTGGGGACAGGGCGGGATTCAGTACTTC. Amino acid sequence: CASSSWGQGGIQYF.